This entry lists 2 T cell receptor beta chains sequenced from one sample in a study of STAT3 mutations in large granular lymphocyte leukemia. Sequencing was performed with immunoSEQ multiplex PCR; in TCRdb, only in-frame clones are kept and a portion is missing. The table lists 35,000 or so clones, about 88% of them singletons. Overall study results and limits: In T-cell large granular lymphocyte leukemia, about half of patients showed multiple immunodominant subclonotypes.

No antigen has been assigned to these receptors. The sequencing input was PBMCs. Source of these receptors: a human donor with T large granular lymphocyte leukemia. Some clones in this sample may be carry-over from other donors' samples.

This clone was observed a single time. The chain couples TRBV7-2 to TRBJ1-5; D is uncertain. V was trimmed by 5 bases and J by 0 bases, leaving 5 bases between them. CDR3 length equals 13 residues. CDR1 SGHTA and CDR2 FQGNSA come from the germline V gene. The CDR3 coding sequence is TGTGCCAGCAGCCGGTATAGCAATCAGCCCCAGCATTTT. Translating gives CASSRYSNQPQHF.

This chain links TRBV5-1 with TRBJ1-1; the D gene is possibly TRBD1 (5 bases). The CDR3 length is 15 residues. The germline CDR1 and CDR2 sequences are SGHRS and YFSETQ. V lost 3 bases and J 4 bases, leaving 16 bases between the germline ends. The CDR3, as DNA: TGCGCCAGCAGCTCCCTGACGGGGCAGACCACTGAAGCTTTCTTT. This translates into CASSSLTGQTTEAFF.